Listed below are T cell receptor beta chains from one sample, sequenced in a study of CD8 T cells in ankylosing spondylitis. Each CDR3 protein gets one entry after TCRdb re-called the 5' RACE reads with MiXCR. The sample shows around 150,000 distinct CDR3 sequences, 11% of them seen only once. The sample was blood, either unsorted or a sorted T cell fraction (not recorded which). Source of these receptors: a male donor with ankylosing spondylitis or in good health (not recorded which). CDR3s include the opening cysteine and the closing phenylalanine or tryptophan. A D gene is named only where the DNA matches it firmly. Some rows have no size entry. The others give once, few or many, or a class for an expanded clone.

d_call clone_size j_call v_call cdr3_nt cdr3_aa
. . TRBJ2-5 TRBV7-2 TGTGCCAGCAGCCCGCCCCCCGAGCGGGAGACCCAGTACTTC CASSPPPERETQYF
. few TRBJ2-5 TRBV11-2 TGTGCCAGCAGCTTAGATTATTATACTTTGGACGGCCAAGAGACCCAGTACTTC CASSLDYYTLDGQETQYF
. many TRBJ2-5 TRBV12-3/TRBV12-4 TGTGCCAGCAGTTTAGGGCCGGTGCAAGAGACCCAGTACTTC CASSLGPVQETQYF
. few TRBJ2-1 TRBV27 TGTGCCAGCAGTAAGGGTGGTTCAAGCTCCTACAATGAGCAGTTCTTC CASSKGGSSSYNEQFF
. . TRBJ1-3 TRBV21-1 TGTGCCAGCAGCTATCGGGACTCCCGCTCTGGAAACACCATATATTTT CASSYRDSRSGNTIYF
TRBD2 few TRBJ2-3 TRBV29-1 TGCAGCGCTCAACTAGCGGGGGGGCCGGATACGCAGTATTTT CSAQLAGGPDTQYF
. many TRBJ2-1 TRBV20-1 TGCAGTGCTAGAAGGGGACTTTACAATGAGCAGTTCTTC CSARRGLYNEQFF
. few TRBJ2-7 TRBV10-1 TGCGCCAGCAGTATACAGGTATCCTACGAGCAGTACTTC CASSIQVSYEQYF
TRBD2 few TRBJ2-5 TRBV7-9 TGTGCCAGCAGCCGGACTAGCGGGGCCGCGGAGACCCAGTACTTC CASSRTSGAAETQYF
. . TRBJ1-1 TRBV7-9 TGTGCCAGCAGCTTAGAGATCCCGACGGGCAGGAACACTGAAGCTTTCTTT CASSLEIPTGRNTEAFF
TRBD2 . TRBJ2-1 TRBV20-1 TGCAGTGCTAGAGATTTTAGTTCGACTAGCGGGGGGGTTGGGCAGTTCTTC CSARDFSSTSGGVGQFF
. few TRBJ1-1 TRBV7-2 TGTGCCAGCAGCTCCCGGACAACTATGAACACTGAAGCTTTCTTT CASSSRTTMNTEAFF
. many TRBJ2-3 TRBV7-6 TGTGCCAGCAGTGGACTCGAAGATACGCAGTATTTT CASSGLEDTQYF
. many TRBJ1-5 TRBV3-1 TGTGCCAGCAGCCAAGATTACGACCAGCCCCAGCATTTT CASSQDYDQPQHF
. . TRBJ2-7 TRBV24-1 TGTGCCACCAGTGGAACAGGGATGGCCTTCGAGCAGTACTTC CATSGTGMAFEQYF
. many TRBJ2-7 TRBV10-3 TGTGCCGTCGGTGGGGGCCTTAACTACGAGCAGTACTTC CAVGGGLNYEQYF
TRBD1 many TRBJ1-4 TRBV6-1 TGTGCCAGCAGTAAGGGACAGGGGGTGGTCGATGAAAAACTGTTTTTT CASSKGQGVVDEKLFF
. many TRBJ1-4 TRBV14 TGTGCCAGCAGCCTCTGGACTAATGAAAAACTGTTTTTT CASSLWTNEKLFF
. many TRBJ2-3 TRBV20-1 TGCAGTGCTAGATGTAGGGAGCTGGCGGGAGAGGGGGCTGGCACAGATACGCAGTATTTT CSARCRELAGEGAGTDTQYF
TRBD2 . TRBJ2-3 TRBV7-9 TGTGCCAGCAGCCAGACTAGCGGGAGGGACGGAGATACGCAGTATTTT CASSQTSGRDGDTQYF
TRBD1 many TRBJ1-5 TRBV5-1 TGCGCCAGCAGCGCCGGACAGGGAGGCAATCAGCCCCAGCATTTT CASSAGQGGNQPQHF
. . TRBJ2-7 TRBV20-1 TGCAGTGTCCCGGCTGACAGGACCTACGAGCAGTACTTC CSVPADRTYEQYF
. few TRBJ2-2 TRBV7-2 TGTGCCAGCAGACTGACACAGCGAACCGGGGAGCTGTTTTTT CASRLTQRTGELFF
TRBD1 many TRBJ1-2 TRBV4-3 TGCGCCAGCAGCCAAGAACAGGCGGACAGGAACTATGGCTACACCTTC CASSQEQADRNYGYTF
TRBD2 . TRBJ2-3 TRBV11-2 TGTGCCAGTAGTACTAGCGGGAGGGCTAAGAGTCGCGAAGATACGCAGTATTTT CASSTSGRAKSREDTQYF
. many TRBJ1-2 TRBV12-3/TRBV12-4 TGTGCCAGCAGTTTAAGTCAGTCTAACTATGGCTACACCTTC CASSLSQSNYGYTF